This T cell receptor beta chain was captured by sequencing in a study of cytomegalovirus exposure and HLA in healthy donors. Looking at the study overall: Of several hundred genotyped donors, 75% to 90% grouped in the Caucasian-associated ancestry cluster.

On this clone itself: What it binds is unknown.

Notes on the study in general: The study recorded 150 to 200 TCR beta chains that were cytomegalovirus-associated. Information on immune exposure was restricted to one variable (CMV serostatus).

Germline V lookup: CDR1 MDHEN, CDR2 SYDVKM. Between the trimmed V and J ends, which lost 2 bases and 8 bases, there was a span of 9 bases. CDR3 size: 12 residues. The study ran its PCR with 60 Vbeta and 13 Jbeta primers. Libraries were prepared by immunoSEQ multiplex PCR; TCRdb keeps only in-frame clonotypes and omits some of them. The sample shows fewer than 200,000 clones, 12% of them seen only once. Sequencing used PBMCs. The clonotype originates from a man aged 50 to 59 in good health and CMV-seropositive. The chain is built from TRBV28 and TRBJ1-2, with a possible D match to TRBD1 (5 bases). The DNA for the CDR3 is TGTGCCAGCAGTTTAATGGGGGGGGGCTACACCTTC. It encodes CASSLMGGGYTF.